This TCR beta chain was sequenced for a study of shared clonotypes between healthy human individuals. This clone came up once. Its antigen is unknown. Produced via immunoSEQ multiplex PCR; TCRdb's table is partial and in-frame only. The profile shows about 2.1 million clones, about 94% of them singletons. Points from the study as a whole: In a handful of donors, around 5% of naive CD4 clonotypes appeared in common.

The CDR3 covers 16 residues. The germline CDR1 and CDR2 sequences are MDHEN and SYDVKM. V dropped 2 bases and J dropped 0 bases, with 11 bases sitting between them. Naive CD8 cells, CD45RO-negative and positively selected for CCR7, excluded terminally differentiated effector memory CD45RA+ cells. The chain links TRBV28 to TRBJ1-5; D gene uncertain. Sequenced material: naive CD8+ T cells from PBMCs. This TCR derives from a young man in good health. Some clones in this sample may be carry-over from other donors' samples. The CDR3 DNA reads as TGTGCCAGCAGTTTAATGGGTCTAGATAGCAATCAGCCCCAGCATTTT. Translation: CASSLMGLDSNQPQHF.